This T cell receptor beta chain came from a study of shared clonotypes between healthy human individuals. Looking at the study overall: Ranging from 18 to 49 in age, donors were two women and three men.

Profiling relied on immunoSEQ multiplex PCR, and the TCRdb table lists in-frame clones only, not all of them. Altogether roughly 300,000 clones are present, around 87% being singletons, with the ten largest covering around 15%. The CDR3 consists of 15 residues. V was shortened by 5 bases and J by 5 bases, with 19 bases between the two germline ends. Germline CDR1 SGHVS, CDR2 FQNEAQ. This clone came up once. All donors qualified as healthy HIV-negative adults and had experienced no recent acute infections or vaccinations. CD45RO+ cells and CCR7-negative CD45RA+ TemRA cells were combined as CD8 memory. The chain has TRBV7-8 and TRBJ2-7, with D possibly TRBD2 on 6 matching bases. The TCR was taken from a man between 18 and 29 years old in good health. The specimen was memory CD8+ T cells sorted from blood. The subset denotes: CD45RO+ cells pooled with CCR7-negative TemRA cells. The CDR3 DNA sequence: TGTGCCAGCAGCCAGAATAGCGGCCTTTTTAACGAGCAGTACTTC. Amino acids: CASSQNSGLFNEQYF.